Below are 16 T cell receptor beta chains sequenced from a single sample in a study of blood T cell repertoires in COVID-19. TCRdb's copy holds only in-frame clones and misses some; the assay was immunoSEQ multiplex PCR. The sample lists about 220,000 clones; 90% were seen once. Input material: PBMCs or T cells enriched from blood (not recorded which). These receptors were collected from a man aged 25 to 45 who had been exposed to COVID-19.

J is TRBJ2-5 and V is TRBV6-6; D unresolved. The V gene's germline CDR1 is MNHNY and CDR2 SVGAGI (reference sequence). This CDR3 region has 18 residues. The V gene lost 5 bases and the J gene lost 1 base, with 23 bases spanning the gap. For the CDR3, the DNA is TGTGCCAGCAGTCCCCGCACACCAACGCCGCTTTTCCAAGAGACCCAGTACTTC. This encodes CASSPRTPTPLFQETQYF.

The chain uses TRBV6-5 and TRBJ2-2; unclear D gene. With 6 bases removed from V and 0 bases from J, the gap between germline ends came to 5 bases. The CDR3 is 13 residues long. Germline CDR1 is MNHEY and CDR2 is SVGAGI. The CDR3 region is CASRTTNTGELFF. Here the CDR3 DNA reads TGTGCCAGCAGAACTACGAACACCGGGGAGCTGTTTTTT.

The rearrangement joins TRBV7-2 to TRBJ2-7, with 8 bases matching TRBD2. The germline gives CDR1 SGHTA, CDR2 FQGNSA. V lost 2 bases, J lost 1 base, and 7 bases stayed unmatched. The CDR3 is 16 residues long. The CDR3 sequence is CASSLYAGGSSYEQYF. The CDR3 DNA is TGTGCCAGCAGCTTATACGCGGGGGGTTCTTCCTACGAGCAGTACTTC. The full variable domain, its missing parts supplied by reference TRBV7-2 and TRBJ2-7, is GAGVSQSPSNKVTEKGKDVELRCDPISGHTALYWYRQSLGQGLEFLIYFQGNSAPDKSGLPSDRFSAERTGGSVSTLTIQRTQQEDSAVYLCASSLYAGGSSYEQYFGPGTRLTVT.

V and J are TRBV4-3 and TRBJ2-7; possible D gene TRBD1, 6 bases. Trimming stripped 5 bases from V and 2 bases from J, with 16 bases between. The CDR3 is 15 residues long. Germline V gives CDR1 LGHNA, CDR2 YSLEER. The CDR3 is CASSINAGAAYEQYF. CDR3 coding DNA: TGCGCCAGCAGCATAAATGCAGGGGCGGCCTACGAGCAGTACTTC.

The chain employs TRBV7-6 and TRBJ1-6; 8 bases match TRBD1. The V gene end was trimmed by 4 bases and the J gene end by 9 bases; junction bases not matched to a gene: 11. Looked up from germline, CDR1 is SGHVS and CDR2 is FNYEAQ. This CDR3 region has 16 residues. The DNA of the CDR3 is TGTGCCAGCAGCTCCGGGACAGGATTAGGTATTTCACCCCTCCACTTT. Translation gives CASSSGTGLGISPLHF.

The rearrangement uses TRBV6-1 and TRBJ2-1; 12 bases line up with TRBD1. Germline V gives CDR1 MNHNS, CDR2 SASEGT. The length of the CDR3 is 16 residues. V dropped 2 bases and J dropped 10; count of bases not matched to a gene: 9. This CDR3 reads CASSEWGQGALSEQFF. CDR3 DNA: TGTGCCAGCAGTGAATGGGGACAGGGGGCTCTAAGCGAGCAGTTCTTC.

This chain links TRBV6-5 with TRBJ1-1; 11 bases align to TRBD1. The ends lost 4 bases at V and 0 bases at J; junction bases unmatched: 4. The CDR3 is 16 amino acids. Germline loops: CDR1 MNHEY, CDR2 SVGAGI. Here the CDR3 reads CASSWTGGGLNTEAFF. Here the CDR3 DNA reads TGTGCCAGCAGTTGGACAGGGGGCGGTTTGAACACTGAAGCTTTCTTT.

This clone was observed a single time. V usage is TRBV20-1 and J usage is TRBJ2-1; D uncertain. CDR1 is DFQATT and CDR2 is SNEGSKA in the germline V gene (reference sequence). Between the trimmed V and J ends, which lost 6 bases and 9 bases, there was a span of 15 bases. This CDR3 comprises 12 residues. The CDR3 nucleotides are TGCAGTGCGAGTAGATCGAGTGTTGAGCAGTTCTTC. It encodes CSASRSSVEQFF.

The V and J genes are TRBV14 and TRBJ2-1, with 11 positions matching TRBD1. V gave up 1 base and J gave up 4 bases; unmatched junction bases: 6. This CDR3 comprises 17 residues. The germline V gene encodes CDR1 SGHDN and CDR2 FVKESK. The CDR3 sequence is CASSQGWGTGGYNEQFF. CDR3 in DNA: TGTGCCAGCAGCCAAGGTTGGGGGACAGGGGGATACAATGAGCAGTTCTTC.

This chain connects TRBV5-6 to TRBJ1-5; possible D gene TRBD1, 5 bases. Germline V CDR1 and CDR2: SGHDT, YYEEEE. This CDR3 contains 15 residues. V gave up 0 bases and J gave up 3 bases, with 10 bases separating them. The CDR3 sequence is CASSLAPGDNQPQHF. Written as DNA, the CDR3 is TGTGCCAGCAGCTTGGCCCCGGGGGACAATCAGCCCCAGCATTTT.

CDR3 amino acids: CASSSSSGGEGGNTIYF. CDR3 nucleotide sequence: TGTGCCAGCTCATCATCTTCAGGGGGCGAAGGCGGAAACACCATATATTTT. The chain combines TRBV18 with TRBJ1-3; 8 bases are a match to TRBD1. Germline CDR1 is KGHSH and CDR2 is LQKENI. J gave up 4 bases and V 5 bases, and 13 bases lay outside the gene matches. The CDR3 covers 17 residues.

V is TRBV7-9 and J is TRBJ1-3, with D tentatively TRBD1 (6 bases). The CDR3 runs 17 residues. Germline V gives CDR1 SEHNR, CDR2 FQNEAQ (reference sequence). V lost 4 bases and J lost 0, with 16 bases in between. The CDR3 protein is CASSYTGLALSGNTIYF. CDR3 sequence (DNA): TGTGCCAGCAGCTATACAGGGTTGGCTCTCTCTGGAAACACCATATATTTT.

The V gene is TRBV10-1, the J gene TRBJ1-1; the D gene is possibly TRBD1 (5 bases). CDR1 is WNHNN and CDR2 is SYGVQD in the germline V gene (reference sequence). The CDR3 sequence is 15 residues long. V was pared by 4 bases and J by 1 base, with 13 bases between. In DNA, the CDR3 is TGCGCCAGCAGTGGAGGGACTATCGCGAACACTGAAGCTTTCTTT. Translation gives CASSGGTIANTEAFF.

The chain combines TRBV6-5 with TRBJ1-2; 7 nucleotides line up with TRBD1. This CDR3 is built from 15 residues. The V gene's germline CDR1 is MNHEY and CDR2 SVGAGI. Trimming removed 2 bases from V and 4 bases from J; junction bases left unmatched: 7. The CDR3 protein is CASSYRDSGLYGYTF. CDR3 bases: TGTGCCAGCAGTTACCGGGACAGTGGACTCTATGGCTACACCTTC.

This clone was recorded a few times. This chain uses TRBV6-1 with TRBJ2-7, with D hard to call. The CDR3 runs 15 residues. Trimming removed 3 bases from V and 0 bases from J, with 12 bases in between. Germline V gives CDR1 MNHNS, CDR2 SASEGT. The chain's CDR3 is CASSDDIFHSYEQYF. Here the CDR3 DNA reads TGTGCCAGCAGTGACGACATTTTTCACTCCTACGAGCAGTACTTC.

The chain joins TRBV6-5 to TRBJ2-7; D unresolved. CDR1 and CDR2 from the germline V gene are MNHEY and SVGAGI. V lost 4 bases, J lost 2 bases, and 6 bases lay in between. CDR3 length equals 12 residues. This CDR3 reads CASSSHTYEQYF. CDR3 bases: TGTGCCAGCAGTTCCCACACCTACGAGCAGTACTTC.